A single sample gave rise to the 3 T cell receptor beta chains below, sequenced in a study of blood T cell repertoires in COVID-19. TCRdb's copy holds only in-frame clones and misses some; the assay was immunoSEQ multiplex PCR. Found here are 250,000 to 300,000 clones, 80% to 90% of them singletons; the top ten hold 3%. What was sequenced was peripheral blood. All receptors come from a woman aged 25-40 years with active or convalescent COVID-19.

The chain has TRBV5-1 and TRBJ2-3; 7 positions agree with TRBD1. The CDR3 extends over 16 amino acids. The V segment lost 0 bases and the J segment 4 bases; nucleotides outside the gene matches: 8. Germline lookup yields CDR1 SGHRS and CDR2 YFSETQ. This CDR3 reads CASSLEGQHFSDTQYF. CDR3 nucleotides: TGCGCCAGCAGCTTGGAGGGACAGCATTTTTCAGATACGCAGTATTTT.

The V and J genes are TRBV30 and TRBJ1-2; D is uncertain. The CDR3 is 13 amino acids. Trimming shortened V by 0 bases and J by 8 bases, and 13 bases separated the two germline ends. CDR1 is GTSNPN and CDR2 is SVGIG in the germline V gene (reference sequence). The CDR3 DNA reads as TGTGCCTGGAGTGTACGAGGGAGTCGAGGCTACACCTTC. This translates into CAWSVRGSRGYTF.

This chain links TRBV25-1 with TRBJ2-2, with D tentatively TRBD1 (6 bases). V shed 6 bases and J shed 3 bases, with 8 bases lying between them. This CDR3 contains 13 residues. Looked up from germline, CDR1 is MGHDK and CDR2 is SYGVNS. The CDR3, as DNA: TGTGCCAGCAGGGACAGCTACACCGGGGAGCTGTTTTTT. Protein: CASRDSYTGELFF. The full variable domain, completed using reference TRBV25-1 and TRBJ2-2, is EADIYQTPRYLVIGTGKKITLECSQTMGHDKMYWYQQDPGMELHLIHYSYGVNSTEKGDLSSESTVSRIRTEHFPLTLESARPSHTSQYLCASRDSYTGELFFGEGSRLTVL.